This T cell receptor (beta chain) was sequenced during a study of vaccination and CD4 T cells after COVID-19. The overall study: The convalescents were made up of six males and four females, two of whom were Hispanic. Stimuli were overlapping spike peptide pools of SARS-CoV-2 and three common cold coronaviruses (HCoV-NL63, HCoV-OC43, HCoV-229E).

Treatment here: roughly 11-day PBMC culture with coronavirus spike peptide pools or control peptides (ViraFEST assay). Cultured CD4+ T-cell DNA underwent Oncomine TCR Beta short-read sequencing. MiXCR, applied by TCRdb to the PCR reads, yields one record per CDR3 protein. The sample shows tens of thousands of distinct CDR3 sequences, about 30% of them seen only once. The CDR3 is 14 amino acids. V was trimmed by 3 bases and J by 2 bases, leaving 8 bases between them. This clonotype was seen a handful of times. Its antigen is not known. The origin of this receptor is a human donor with COVID-19. The sample consisted of cultured CD4+ T cells from blood. The V call is TRBV12-3 or TRBV12-4, the J call TRBJ1-5, with no clear D. In DNA, the CDR3 is TGTGCCAGCAGTTTGGCCGGGGGCAATCAGCCCCAGCATTTT. Its translation is CASSLAGGNQPQHF.